The 7 T cell receptor beta chains in this list originate from one sample, sequenced in a study of tumor-infiltrating lymphocytes in primary liver carcinoma listed by TCRdb under 2017. RNA from unsorted whole blood was extracted with TRIzol reagent, and germline DNA was obtained with the DNeasy Blood & Tissue kit. Sequencing was performed on an Illumina HiSeq 2500. A constant-region primer and ProtoScript II reverse transcriptase were used to reverse-transcribe TCRbeta-specific cDNA from roughly 0.55 ug total RNA. Three nested multiplex PCR rounds, following a slightly modified ARM-PCR procedure, were used to build the TCRbeta libraries. Each of the first two PCR rounds ran for approximately 10 cycles and used multiplex TRBV1-TRBV30 forward primers together with a Cbeta reverse primer. TCRdb took the public reads, trimmed them with fastp at Q25, ran MiXCR for clone calling and kept in-frame beta chains. CDR3 protein sequences are deduplicated, and each keeps its most common genes and DNA. This sample lists 320,000 or so distinct CDR3 sequences; roughly two thirds were detected once. Approximately 9.4% of the sample is held by the ten biggest clonotypes.

The sample comprised peripheral blood. These receptor sequences come from a man aged 35-49 years with primary liver carcinoma and hepatitis B virus infection.

To note about this clonotype: A much larger clone differs from this one at a single base, so this may be a read error. The missing conserved phenylalanine or tryptophan at the end of this CDR3 makes a read error likely. V usage is TRBV6-5 and J usage is TRBJ1-4; maybe TRBD1 (5 bases). The CDR3 loop spans 15 amino acids. Germline CDR1 is MNHEY and CDR2 is SVGAGI. Between the trimmed V and J ends, which lost 2 bases and 5 bases, there was a span of 12 bases. This CDR3 reads CASSYEGSLNEKLFS. The CDR3 DNA is TGTGCCAGCAGTTACGAGGGGTCCCTCAATGAAAAACTGTTTTCT.

A word on this clonotype: Just one base apart from a much larger clone, this may be a read error. This chain links TRBV4-1 with TRBJ2-3; 10 bases are a match to TRBD2. The CDR3 sequence is 16 residues long. CDR1 is MGHRA, CDR2 YSYEKL, per germline. The CDR3 sequence is CAGSQEAGGPGDTQYF. CDR3 DNA sequence: TGCGCCGGCAGCCAAGAAGCGGGAGGGCCGGGAGATACGCAGTATTTT.

About this clonotype itself: This clone may be a read error of a much larger clone one base away. The rearrangement uses TRBV6-1 and TRBJ1-1; 7 nucleotides match TRBD1. After removal of 4 bases from V and 8 bases from J, the junction contained 10 bases not matched to a gene. This CDR3 is 14 amino acids long. CDR1 is MNHNS and CDR2 is SASEGT in the germline V gene. This CDR3 reads CASSAVRGGLEAFF. The CDR3 DNA sequence: TGTGCCAGCAGTGCTGTCAGGGGGGGGCTGGAAGCTTTCTTT.

This clonotype came up many times. The chain links TRBV7-8 to TRBJ2-7; no firm D call. The CDR3 loop spans 13 amino acids. The ends were cut back, 2 bases at V and 7 bases at J, with 12 bases in the middle. Germline CDR1 and CDR2: SGHVS and FQNEAQ. DNA of the CDR3: TGTGCCAGCAGCTTACCGACGGTTCGGGAGCAGTACTTC. This encodes CASSLPTVREQYF.

This clonotype has a count of ten or more. The chain has TRBV4-3 and TRBJ2-3, with 9 bases identical to TRBD1. V lost 3 bases and J lost 0; bases outside the gene matches: 7. There are 17 residues in the CDR3. Germline values: CDR1 LGHNA, CDR2 YSLEER. Written as DNA, the CDR3 is TGCGCCAGCAGCCAGGCCACAGGGGGCTCTAGCACAGATACGCAGTATTTT. Its translation: CASSQATGGSSTDTQYF.

In its sample, this clonotype was seen a few times. CDR3: CASSLTHYNEQFF. Here the CDR3 DNA reads TGCGCCAGCAGCTTGACACACTACAATGAGCAGTTCTTC. The rearrangement uses TRBV5-1 and TRBJ2-1, with no clear D. This CDR3 is built from 13 residues. Germline V gene lookup returns CDR1 SGHRS and CDR2 YFSETQ. With 1 base removed from V and 3 bases from J, the gap between germline ends came to 5 bases.

This clonotype has only a few counts. One base away lies a much larger clone, so this may be a sequencing read error. The V call is TRBV29-1, the J call TRBJ2-1; 8 nucleotides align to TRBD2. Germline V CDR1 and CDR2: SQVTM, ANQGSEA. This CDR3 has 14 amino acids. As DNA, the CDR3 is TGCAGCGTTGAAGATTCACGGGAGGGGGGTGAGCAGTCCTTC. It specifies CSVEDSREGGEQSF.